What follows is one T cell receptor (beta chain) and its context. This sample was taken from a study of blood T cells in healthy people across ages. Using a J-beta primer mix together with a sample-barcoded 5' primer, a second PCR was run for about 7 to 12 cycles. TCRdb processed the 5' RACE reads anew with MiXCR; each CDR3 protein has one entry. The sample consists of nearly 800,000 distinct CDR3 sequences, approximately 25% of them appearing once. Germline V gene data show CDR1 as MNHEY and CDR2 as SVGAGI. Trimming pared 5 bases from V and 4 bases from J, leaving 15 bases between. CDR3 length equals 14 residues. Separately, the same data were catalogued under a study of T cells of mothers and their children. According to that study: Donation came from three healthy Caucasian mothers together with their six children. Over 9.5 million reads per mother and around 3.2 million per child were obtained. Evidence of persistent microchimeric T cell clones was absent.

The chain uses TRBV6-5 and TRBJ2-7; D is unclear. The clonotype was recovered from a boy aged 5-17 years in good health. Sequenced material: blood. The CDR3: CASSAGPLPYEQYF. The DNA of the CDR3 is TGTGCCAGCAGTGCCGGGCCATTGCCATACGAGCAGTACTTC.